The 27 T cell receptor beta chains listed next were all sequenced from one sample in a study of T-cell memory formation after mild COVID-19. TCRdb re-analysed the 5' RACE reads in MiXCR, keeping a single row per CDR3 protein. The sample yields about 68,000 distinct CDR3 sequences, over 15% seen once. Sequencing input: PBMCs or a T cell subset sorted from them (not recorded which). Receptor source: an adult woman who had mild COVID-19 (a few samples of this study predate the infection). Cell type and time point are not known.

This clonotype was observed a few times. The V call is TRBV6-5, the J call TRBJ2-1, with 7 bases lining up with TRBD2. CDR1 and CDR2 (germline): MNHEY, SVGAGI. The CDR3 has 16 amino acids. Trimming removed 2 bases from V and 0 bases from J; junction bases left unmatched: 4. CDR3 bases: TGTGCCAGCAGTTACGAAGGACTAGTCTCCTACAATGAGCAGTTCTTC. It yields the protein CASSYEGLVSYNEQFF.

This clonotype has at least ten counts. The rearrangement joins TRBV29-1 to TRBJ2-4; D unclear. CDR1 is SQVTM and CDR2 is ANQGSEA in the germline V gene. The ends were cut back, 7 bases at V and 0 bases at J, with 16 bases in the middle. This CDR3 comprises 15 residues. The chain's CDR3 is CSARGADLAKNIQYF. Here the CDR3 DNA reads TGCAGCGCCCGCGGCGCCGACTTAGCCAAAAACATTCAGTACTTC.

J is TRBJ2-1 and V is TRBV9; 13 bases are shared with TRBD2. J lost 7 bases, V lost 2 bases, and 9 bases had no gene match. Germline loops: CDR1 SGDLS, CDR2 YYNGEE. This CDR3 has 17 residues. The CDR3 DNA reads TGTGCCAGCAGCGTCGATTTGACTAGCGGGGGGCTGAATGAGCAGTTCTTC. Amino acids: CASSVDLTSGGLNEQFF.

The CDR3 spells CASSHGEGTEAFF. CDR3 nucleotide sequence: TGTGCCAGCAGCCACGGGGAGGGGACTGAAGCTTTCTTT. This chain joins TRBV5-5 and TRBJ1-1; D is possibly TRBD1 (5 bases). The germline gives CDR1 SGHKS, CDR2 YYEKEE (reference sequence). The CDR3 has 13 residues. Between the trimmed V and J ends, which lost 4 bases and 5 bases, there was a span of 12 bases.

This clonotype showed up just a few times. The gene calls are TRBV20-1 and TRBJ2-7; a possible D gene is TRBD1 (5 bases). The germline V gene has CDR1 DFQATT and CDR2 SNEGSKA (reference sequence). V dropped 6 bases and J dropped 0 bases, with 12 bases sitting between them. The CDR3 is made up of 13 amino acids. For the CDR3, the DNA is TGCAGTGCACGCAACACAGGCTCCTACGAGCAGTACTTC. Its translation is CSARNTGSYEQYF.

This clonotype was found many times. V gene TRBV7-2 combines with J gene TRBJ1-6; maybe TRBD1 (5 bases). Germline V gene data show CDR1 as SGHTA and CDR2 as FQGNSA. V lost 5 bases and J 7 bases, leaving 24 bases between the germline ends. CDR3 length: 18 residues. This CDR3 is CASSALAAGTFGNSPLHF. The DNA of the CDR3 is TGTGCCAGCAGCGCGCTCGCGGCAGGGACGTTCGGCAATTCACCCCTCCACTTT.

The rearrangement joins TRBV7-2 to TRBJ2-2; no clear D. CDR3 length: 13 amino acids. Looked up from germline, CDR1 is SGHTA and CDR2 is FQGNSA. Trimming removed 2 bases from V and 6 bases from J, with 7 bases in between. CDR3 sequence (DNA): TGTGCCAGCAGCTTACTCTCTGCCGGGGAGCTGTTTTTT. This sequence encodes CASSLLSAGELFF. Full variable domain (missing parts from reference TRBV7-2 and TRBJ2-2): GAGVSQSPSNKVTEKGKDVELRCDPISGHTALYWYRQSLGQGLEFLIYFQGNSAPDKSGLPSDRFSAERTGGSVSTLTIQRTQQEDSAVYLCASSLLSAGELFFGEGSRLTVL.

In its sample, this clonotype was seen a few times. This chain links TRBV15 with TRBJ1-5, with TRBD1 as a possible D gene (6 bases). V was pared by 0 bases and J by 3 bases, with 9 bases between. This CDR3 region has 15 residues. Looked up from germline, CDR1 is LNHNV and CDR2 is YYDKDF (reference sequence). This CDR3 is CATSRDRGPNQPQHF. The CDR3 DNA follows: TGTGCCACCAGCAGAGATCGGGGGCCCAATCAGCCCCAGCATTTT.

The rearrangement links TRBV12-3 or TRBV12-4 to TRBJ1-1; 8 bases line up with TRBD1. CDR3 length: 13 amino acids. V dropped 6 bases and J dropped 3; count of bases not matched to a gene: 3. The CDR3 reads CASRRQGYTEAFF. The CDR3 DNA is TGTGCCAGCAGAAGACAGGGGTACACTGAAGCTTTCTTT.

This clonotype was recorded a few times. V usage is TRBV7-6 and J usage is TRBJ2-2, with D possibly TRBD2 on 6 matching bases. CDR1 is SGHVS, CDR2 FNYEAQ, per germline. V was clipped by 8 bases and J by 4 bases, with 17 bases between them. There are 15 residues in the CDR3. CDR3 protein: CASSTGGVFTGELFF. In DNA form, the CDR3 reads TGTGCCAGCTCTACCGGAGGGGTTTTCACCGGGGAGCTGTTTTTT.

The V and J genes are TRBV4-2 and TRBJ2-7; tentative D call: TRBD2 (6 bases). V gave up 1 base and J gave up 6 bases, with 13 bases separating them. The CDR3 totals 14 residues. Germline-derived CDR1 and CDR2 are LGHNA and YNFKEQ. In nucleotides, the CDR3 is TGTGCCAGCAGCCAAGTGGGGGGAAGGGGCGAGCAGTACTTC. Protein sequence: CASSQVGGRGEQYF.

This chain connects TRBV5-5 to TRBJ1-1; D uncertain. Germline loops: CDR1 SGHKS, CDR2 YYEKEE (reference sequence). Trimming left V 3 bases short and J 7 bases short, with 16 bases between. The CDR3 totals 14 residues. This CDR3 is CASSSFMGWLEAFF. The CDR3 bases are TGTGCCAGCAGCTCGTTCATGGGGTGGCTTGAAGCTTTCTTT.

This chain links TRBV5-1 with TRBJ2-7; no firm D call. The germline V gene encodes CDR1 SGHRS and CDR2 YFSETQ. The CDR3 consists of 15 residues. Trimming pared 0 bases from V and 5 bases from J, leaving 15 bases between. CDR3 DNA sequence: TGCGCCAGCAGCTTGGGGGCCGGACCCCGGGACGAGCAGTACTTC. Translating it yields CASSLGAGPRDEQYF.

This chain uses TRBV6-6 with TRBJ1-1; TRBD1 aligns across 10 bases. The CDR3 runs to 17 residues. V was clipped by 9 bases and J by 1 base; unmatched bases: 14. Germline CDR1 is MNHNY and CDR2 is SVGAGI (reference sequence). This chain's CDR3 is CASTPGQGTIWNTEAFF. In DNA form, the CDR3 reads TGTGCCAGTACTCCGGGACAGGGGACCATATGGAACACTGAAGCTTTCTTT.

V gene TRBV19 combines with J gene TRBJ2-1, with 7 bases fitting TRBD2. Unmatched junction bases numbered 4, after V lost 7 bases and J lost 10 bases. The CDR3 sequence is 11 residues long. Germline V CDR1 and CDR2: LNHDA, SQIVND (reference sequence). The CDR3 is CASTIAGEQFF. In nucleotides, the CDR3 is TGTGCCAGTACGATAGCGGGCGAGCAGTTCTTC.

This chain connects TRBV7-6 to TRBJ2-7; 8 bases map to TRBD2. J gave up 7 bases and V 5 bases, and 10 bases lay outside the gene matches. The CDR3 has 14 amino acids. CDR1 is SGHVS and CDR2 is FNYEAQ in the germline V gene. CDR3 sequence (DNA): TGTGCCAGCAGCCCCGGGGGGGGGGCCGAAGAGCAGTACTTC. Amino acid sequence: CASSPGGGAEEQYF.

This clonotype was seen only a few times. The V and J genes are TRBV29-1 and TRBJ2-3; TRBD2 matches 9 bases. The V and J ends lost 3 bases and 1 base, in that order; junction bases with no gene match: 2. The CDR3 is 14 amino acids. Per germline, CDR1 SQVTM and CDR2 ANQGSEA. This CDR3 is CSVDASGGTDTQYF. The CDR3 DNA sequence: TGCAGCGTTGATGCTAGCGGGGGCACAGATACGCAGTATTTT.

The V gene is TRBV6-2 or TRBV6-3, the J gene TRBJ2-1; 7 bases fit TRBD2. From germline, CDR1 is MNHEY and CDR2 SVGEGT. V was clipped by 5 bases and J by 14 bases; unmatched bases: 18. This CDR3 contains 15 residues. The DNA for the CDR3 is TGTGCCAGCAGTACCCGGGACTACCTCCTCCCAGGGAAGTTCTTC. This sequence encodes CASSTRDYLLPGKFF.

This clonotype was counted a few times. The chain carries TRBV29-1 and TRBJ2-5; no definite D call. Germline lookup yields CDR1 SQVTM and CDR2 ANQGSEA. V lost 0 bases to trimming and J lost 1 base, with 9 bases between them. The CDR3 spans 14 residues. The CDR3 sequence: CSVEERGIQETQYF. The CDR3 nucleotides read TGCAGCGTTGAAGAACGCGGAATCCAAGAGACCCAGTACTTC.

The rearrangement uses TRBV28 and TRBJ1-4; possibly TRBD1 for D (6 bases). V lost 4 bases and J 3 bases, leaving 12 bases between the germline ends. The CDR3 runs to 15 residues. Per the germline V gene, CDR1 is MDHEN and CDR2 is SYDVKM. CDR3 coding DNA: TGTGCCAGCAGTTCCCCGGACAGATCTAATGAAAAACTGTTTTTT. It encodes CASSSPDRSNEKLFF.

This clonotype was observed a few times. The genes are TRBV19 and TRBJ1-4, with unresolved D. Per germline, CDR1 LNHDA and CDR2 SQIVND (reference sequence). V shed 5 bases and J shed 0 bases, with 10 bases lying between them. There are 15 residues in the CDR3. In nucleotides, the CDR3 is TGTGCCAGTAGTCCCCGGGTTGCAACTAATGAAAAACTGTTTTTT. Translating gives CASSPRVATNEKLFF. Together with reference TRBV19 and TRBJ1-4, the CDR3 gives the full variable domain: DGGITQSPKYLFRKEGQNVTLSCEQNLNHDAMYWYRQDPGQGLRLIYYSQIVNDFQKGDIAEGYSVSREKKESFPLTVTSAQKNPTAFYLCASSPRVATNEKLFFGSGTQLSVL.

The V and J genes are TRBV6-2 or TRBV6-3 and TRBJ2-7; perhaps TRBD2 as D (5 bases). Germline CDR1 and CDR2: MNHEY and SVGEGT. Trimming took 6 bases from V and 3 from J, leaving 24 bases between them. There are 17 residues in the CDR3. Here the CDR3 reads CASSPRLVVGEGYEQYF. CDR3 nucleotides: TGTGCCAGCAGCCCCCGACTGGTCGTGGGAGAGGGCTACGAGCAGTACTTC.

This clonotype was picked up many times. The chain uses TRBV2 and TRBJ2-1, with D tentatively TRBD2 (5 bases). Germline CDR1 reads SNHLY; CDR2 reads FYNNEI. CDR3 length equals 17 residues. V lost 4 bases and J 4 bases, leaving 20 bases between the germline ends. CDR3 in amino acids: CASSASQKIPLYNEQFF. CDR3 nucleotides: TGTGCCAGCAGTGCTAGCCAGAAAATTCCCCTTTACAATGAGCAGTTCTTC.

The CDR3 loop is CATSDKGWQAYEQYF. DNA of the CDR3: TGTGCCACCAGTGACAAGGGGTGGCAGGCCTACGAGCAGTACTTC. The chain is built from TRBV24-1 and TRBJ2-7; D possibly corresponds to TRBD1 (5 bases). Trimming left V 4 bases short and J 2 bases short, with 14 bases between. This CDR3 is 15 amino acids long. Per germline, CDR1 KGHDR and CDR2 SFDVKD.

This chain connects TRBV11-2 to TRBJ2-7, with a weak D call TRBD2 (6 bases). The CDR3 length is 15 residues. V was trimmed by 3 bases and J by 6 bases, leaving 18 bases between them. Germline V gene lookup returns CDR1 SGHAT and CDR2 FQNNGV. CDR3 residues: CASSFPQGGASEQYF. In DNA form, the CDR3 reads TGTGCCAGCAGCTTTCCCCAAGGAGGGGCCAGCGAGCAGTACTTC.

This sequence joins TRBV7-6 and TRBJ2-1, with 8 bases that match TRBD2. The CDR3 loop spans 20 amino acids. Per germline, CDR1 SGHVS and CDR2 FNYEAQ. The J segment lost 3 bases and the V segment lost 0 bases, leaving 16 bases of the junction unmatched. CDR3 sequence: CASSLAERTSILGIYNEQFF. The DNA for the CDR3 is TGTGCCAGCAGCTTAGCGGAAAGGACTAGCATACTGGGGATCTACAATGAGCAGTTCTTC.

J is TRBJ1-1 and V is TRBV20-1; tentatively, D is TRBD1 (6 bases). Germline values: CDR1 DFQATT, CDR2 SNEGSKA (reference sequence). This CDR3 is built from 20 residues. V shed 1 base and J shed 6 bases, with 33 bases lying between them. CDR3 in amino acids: CSARVLPPTGILASRSEAFF. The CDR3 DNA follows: TGCAGTGCTAGAGTCCTGCCTCCGACAGGCATCCTCGCCTCGCGCTCTGAAGCTTTCTTT.